The 29 T cell receptor beta chains presented below share a single source sample, sequenced in a study of HIV-infected patients and healthy controls. Whole blood was used without fractionation, so all unsorted peripheral T cells were included. cDNA was made from roughly 470 ng RNA using alpha and beta constant primers. Using multiplexing indices, alpha and beta chain libraries were generated apart by chain-specific third strand synthesis. Each CDR3 protein gets one entry after TCRdb re-called the 5' RACE reads with MiXCR. The sample records several thousand distinct CDR3 sequences, 9% to 9.5% being singletons. Material: blood, obtained before antiretroviral therapy. These receptors originate from an adult with HIV infection.

This clonotype is medium-sized by share. The gene calls are TRBV9 and TRBJ2-7, with D hard to call. This CDR3 region has 14 residues. V lost 0 bases and J 6 bases, leaving 13 bases between the germline ends. CDR1 and CDR2 from the germline V gene are SGDLS and YYNGEE. CDR3 in amino acids: CASSVGAETPEQYF. For the CDR3, the DNA is TGTGCCAGCAGCGTAGGGGCCGAGACTCCCGAGCAGTACTTC.

By share of the sample, this clonotype is medium-sized. The chain has TRBV6-6 and TRBJ2-7, with D perhaps TRBD1 or TRBD2 (5 bases each). CDR1 is MNHNY, CDR2 SVGAGI, per germline (reference sequence). The CDR3 is 14 residues long. V dropped 6 bases and J dropped 3 bases, with 15 bases sitting between them. CDR3 coding DNA: TGTGCCAGCAGCATCGGGACGGCTAACTACGAGCAGTACTTC. It specifies CASSIGTANYEQYF.

By frequency in the sample, this clonotype is medium-sized (0.01 to 0.1%). The chain combines TRBV28 with TRBJ2-7, with D possibly TRBD1 on 6 matching bases. This CDR3 has 16 residues. Trimming took off 6 bases at V and 3 bases at J, with 21 bases between the two ends. Germline CDR1 and CDR2: MDHEN and SYDVKM. The CDR3 region has the DNA TGTGCCAGCAGCTCTCCGAACACAGGGTCATACTACGAGCAGTACTTC. Translation gives CASSSPNTGSYYEQYF.

By share of the sample, this clonotype is medium-sized. The chain joins TRBV12-3 or TRBV12-4 to TRBJ2-1, with 16 bases fitting TRBD2. J was trimmed by 8 bases and V by 3 bases; bases with no gene match: 4. This CDR3 contains 16 residues. CDR3 DNA: TGTGCCAGCAGTTTGGGACTAGCGGGAGGGCGCGATGAGCAGTTCTTC. Its protein is CASSLGLAGGRDEQFF.

V is TRBV19 and J is TRBJ1-5, with a tentative D call TRBD1 (5 bases). V was shortened by 8 bases and J by 1 base, with 12 bases between the two germline ends. Germline values: CDR1 LNHDA, CDR2 SQIVND (reference sequence). CDR3 length equals 14 residues. CDR3 DNA sequence: TGTGCCAGTCGCGGGGCAATCAGCAATCAGCCCCAGCATTTT. Translation gives CASRGAISNQPQHF.

This clonotype was observed many times. The chain recombines TRBV7-9 with TRBJ2-2; TRBD2 matches 7 bases. Trimming cost V 0 bases and J 1 base; bases outside gene matches: 8. Germline V lookup: CDR1 SEHNR, CDR2 FQNEAQ (reference sequence). The CDR3 extends over 18 amino acids. CDR3 loop: CASSLARRERRNTGELFF. The CDR3 region has the DNA TGTGCCAGCAGCTTAGCGCGGCGGGAGAGAAGGAACACCGGGGAGCTGTTTTTT.

By share, this clonotype ranks as medium-sized. V usage is TRBV3-1 and J usage is TRBJ1-3; TRBD1 aligns across 8 bases. Looked up from germline, CDR1 is LGHDT and CDR2 is YNNKEL (reference sequence). This CDR3 spans 17 amino acids. Trimming cost V 1 base and J 1 base; bases outside gene matches: 6. The CDR3, as DNA: TGTGCCAGCAGCCAAGGGGGACAGGAAAAATCTGGAAACACCATATATTTT. Protein product: CASSQGGQEKSGNTIYF.

This chain connects TRBV11-2 to TRBJ2-5, with TRBD2 as a possible D gene (6 bases). Trimming shortened V by 8 bases and J by 5 bases, and 12 bases separated the two germline ends. The CDR3 is made up of 12 amino acids. CDR1 is SGHAT, CDR2 FQNNGV, per germline. The CDR3 DNA sequence: TGTGCCAGCCCGCGGGGCCTGGAGACCCAGTACTTC. It specifies CASPRGLETQYF.

This clonotype has a count of ten or more. V and J are TRBV2 and TRBJ2-4; tentatively, D is TRBD1 (5 bases). CDR3 size: 17 residues. The germline gives CDR1 SNHLY, CDR2 FYNNEI. With 0 bases removed from V and 4 bases from J, the gap between germline ends came to 16 bases. The CDR3 sequence: CASSEALPDSLKNIQYF. The DNA of the CDR3 is TGTGCCAGCAGTGAAGCGCTTCCCGACAGCCTGAAAAACATTCAGTACTTC.

This chain joins TRBV3-1 and TRBJ2-1, with 10 bases that match TRBD2. The CDR3 contains 15 residues. The germline CDR1 and CDR2 sequences are LGHDT and YNNKEL (reference sequence). The V segment lost 1 base and the J segment 9 bases; nucleotides outside the gene matches: 6. CDR3 loop: CASSQGAGGLGEQFF. In DNA form, the CDR3 reads TGTGCCAGCAGCCAAGGAGCGGGGGGGCTCGGTGAGCAGTTCTTC.

This clonotype was counted at least ten times. This chain connects TRBV15 to TRBJ1-1; 7 nucleotides align to TRBD1. This CDR3 spans 13 amino acids. The germline gives CDR1 LNHNV, CDR2 YYDKDF (reference sequence). With 4 bases clipped from V and 4 bases from J, the junction kept 3 bases outside the gene matches. The DNA of the CDR3 is TGTGCCACCAGCACGTCAGGGGGCACTGAAGCTTTCTTT. Its translation is CATSTSGGTEAFF.

This sequence joins TRBV19 and TRBJ1-5; the D gene is possibly TRBD1 (5 bases). This CDR3 spans 13 amino acids. V dropped 4 bases and J dropped 4 bases, with 8 bases sitting between them. From germline, CDR1 is LNHDA and CDR2 SQIVND (reference sequence). CDR3 residues: CASSSGGNQPQHF. Here the CDR3 DNA reads TGTGCCAGTAGTAGTGGGGGAAATCAGCCCCAGCATTTT.

The sample holds many counts of this clonotype. The rearrangement links TRBV7-2 to TRBJ2-7, with D possibly being TRBD2 (5 bases). The germline V gene encodes CDR1 SGHTA and CDR2 FQGNSA. Trimming left V 1 base short and J 0 bases short, with 13 bases between. The CDR3 length is 16 residues. CDR3 residues: CASSLDYTSVSYEQYF. CDR3 in DNA: TGTGCCAGCAGCTTAGACTACACTAGTGTCTCCTACGAGCAGTACTTC. Drawing the rest from reference TRBV7-2 and TRBJ2-7, the complete variable domain is GAGVSQSPSNKVTEKGKDVELRCDPISGHTALYWYRQSLGQGLEFLIYFQGNSAPDKSGLPSDRFSAERTGGSVSTLTIQRTQQEDSAVYLCASSLDYTSVSYEQYFGPGTRLTVT.

The rearrangement uses TRBV4-1 and TRBJ2-1, with TRBD2 identical over 7 bases. The CDR3 runs to 14 residues. V gave up 4 bases and J gave up 4 bases; unmatched junction bases: 4. CDR1 and CDR2 (germline): MGHRA, YSYEKL. The CDR3 sequence is CASSPPAGYNEQFF. The CDR3 DNA follows: TGCGCCAGCAGCCCACCAGCGGGGTACAATGAGCAGTTCTTC.

This chain uses TRBV28 with TRBJ2-1; D may be TRBD1 or TRBD2 (6 bases each). The CDR3 covers 14 residues. The germline V gene encodes CDR1 MDHEN and CDR2 SYDVKM. Trimming took off 8 bases at V and 1 base at J, with 12 bases between the two ends. This CDR3 is CASRGRESYNEQFF. The CDR3, as DNA: TGTGCCAGCCGGGGGCGTGAGTCCTACAATGAGCAGTTCTTC.

The table lists this clonotype with many counts. This chain's CDR3 is CAISDDVDRNTGELFF. The CDR3 DNA follows: TGTGCCATCAGTGACGACGTAGACCGGAACACCGGGGAGCTGTTTTTT. The chain carries TRBV10-3 and TRBJ2-2; D not resolved. Germline values: CDR1 ENHRY, CDR2 SYGVKD. V dropped 3 bases and J dropped 1 base, with 12 bases sitting between them. This CDR3 contains 16 residues.

This clonotype was found a few times. This chain joins TRBV10-3 and TRBJ2-7, with 10 bases identical to TRBD2. Looked up from germline, CDR1 is ENHRY and CDR2 is SYGVKD. The CDR3 is made up of 17 amino acids. V lost 3 bases to trimming and J lost 0 bases; unmatched junction nucleotides: 8. The DNA of the CDR3 is TGTGCCATCAGTGACACTCCTAGCGGGAGTTACTCCTACGAGCAGTACTTC. Translated, it gives CAISDTPSGSYSYEQYF.

This clonotype is labeled as medium-sized. This rearrangement joins TRBV7-6 to TRBJ2-7, with D tentatively TRBD1 (6 bases). This CDR3 is built from 15 residues. V lost 1 base and J 3 bases, leaving 13 bases between the germline ends. CDR1 and CDR2 from the germline V gene are SGHVS and FNYEAQ. The CDR3 loop is CASSLEGGGHYEQYF. Written as DNA, the CDR3 is TGTGCCAGCAGCTTAGAGGGTGGGGGACACTACGAGCAGTACTTC.

The chain combines TRBV28 with TRBJ1-2; tentative D call: TRBD1 (6 bases). The CDR3 covers 13 residues. In germline, CDR1 is MDHEN, CDR2 SYDVKM. V dropped 2 bases and J dropped 4 bases, with 8 bases sitting between them. The CDR3 loop is CASSLGGPYGYTF. DNA of the CDR3: TGTGCCAGCAGTTTAGGGGGCCCCTATGGCTACACCTTC.

This clonotype counts as medium-sized (0.01 to 0.1%). CDR3 coding DNA: TGTGCCCCGTCGGGGGGAGGGGTTTTTGAGACCCAGTACTTC. Translated, it gives CAPSGGGVFETQYF. J is TRBJ2-5 and V is TRBV19, with 7 bases lining up with TRBD2. This CDR3 contains 14 residues. Per germline, CDR1 LNHDA and CDR2 SQIVND (reference sequence). V gave up 11 bases and J gave up 5 bases; unmatched junction bases: 14.

By frequency in the sample, this clonotype is medium-sized. The V call is TRBV6-4, the J call TRBJ2-6, with TRBD2 as a possible D gene (6 bases). Germline CDR1 MRHNA, CDR2 SNTAGT. The V end lost 3 bases, the J end lost 0 bases, and 9 bases lay between the germline ends. The CDR3 runs 16 residues. CDR3 nucleotide sequence: TGTGCCAGCAGTGAGGAGGGAGGCTCTGGGGCCAACGTCCTGACTTTC. The encoded protein is CASSEEGGSGANVLTF.

This clonotype was seen a few times. The chain carries TRBV3-1 and TRBJ2-7, with 8 bases fitting TRBD1. The CDR3 is made up of 16 amino acids. CDR1 and CDR2 (germline): LGHDT, YNNKEL (reference sequence). V was clipped by 0 bases and J by 5 bases; unmatched bases: 9. The CDR3 nucleotides read TGTGCCAGCAGCCAAGAAGGTGGACAGGGATCTCACGAGCAGTACTTC. It codes for CASSQEGGQGSHEQYF.

In its sample, this clonotype was seen a few times. The rearrangement joins TRBV28 to TRBJ2-7, with 7 positions matching TRBD1. Germline assignment: CDR1 MDHEN and CDR2 SYDVKM. After removal of 7 bases from V and 0 bases from J, the junction contained 9 bases not matched to a gene. CDR3 size: 15 residues. The CDR3 nucleotides are TGTGCCAGCAAGCCGGACAGGTTGGTCTCCTACGAGCAGTACTTC. Its protein is CASKPDRLVSYEQYF.

This clonotype was found many times. This chain connects TRBV5-1 to TRBJ2-3; tentatively, D is TRBD1 (7 bases). Between the trimmed V and J ends, which lost 4 bases and 4 bases, there was a span of 16 bases. There are 15 residues in the CDR3. Germline values: CDR1 SGHRS, CDR2 YFSETQ. This chain's CDR3 is CASSVRQGGPDTQYF. CDR3 sequence (DNA): TGCGCCAGCAGCGTCAGACAGGGAGGCCCAGATACGCAGTATTTT.

This clonotype is medium-sized (0.01 to 0.1%) by share. The chain links TRBV12-3 or TRBV12-4 to TRBJ2-7; 7 positions agree with TRBD1. Trimming cost V 6 bases and J 2 bases; bases outside gene matches: 7. The CDR3 runs to 14 residues. The CDR3 nucleotides read TGTGCCAGCAGCCGCAGACAGGGAACCTACGAGCAGTACTTC. Translation: CASSRRQGTYEQYF.

This clonotype is medium-sized by share. This chain connects TRBV6-5 to TRBJ2-7, with TRBD2 matching over 8 bases. The CDR3 has 14 amino acids. The germline gives CDR1 MNHEY, CDR2 SVGAGI. V trimming: 4 bases; J trimming: 3 bases; junction bases outside the gene matches: 5. The CDR3 bases are TGTGCCAGCAGTTTCTCACTAGCGGACTACGAGCAGTACTTC. Protein sequence: CASSFSLADYEQYF.

This clonotype is classed as medium-sized. The gene calls are TRBV10-2 and TRBJ2-3, with D possibly being TRBD1 (5 bases). The CDR3 runs to 15 residues. Germline CDR1 and CDR2: WSHSY and SAAADI. V was shortened by 0 bases and J by 2 bases, with 9 bases between the two germline ends. The CDR3 sequence: CASSESSTATDTQYF. CDR3 bases: TGCGCCAGCAGTGAGTCTTCGACAGCCACAGATACGCAGTATTTT.

This clonotype is termed medium-sized (0.01 to 0.1%). The CDR3 coding sequence is TGCAGCGTTTCGACAGGGGCCTACAATGAGCAGTTCTTC. This sequence encodes CSVSTGAYNEQFF. The gene calls are TRBV29-1 and TRBJ2-1; 8 bases are shared with TRBD1. Germline lookup yields CDR1 SQVTM and CDR2 ANQGSEA. The ends lost 5 bases at V and 2 bases at J; junction bases unmatched: 2. The CDR3 totals 13 residues.

This clonotype was observed a few times. The chain uses TRBV9 and TRBJ1-5; tentatively, D is TRBD1 (6 bases). CDR1 and CDR2 (germline): SGDLS, YYNGEE. This CDR3 is 15 amino acids long. V dropped 0 bases and J dropped 6 bases, with 13 bases sitting between them. CDR3 DNA: TGTGCCAGCAGCGTAGCAGGGGAGAATAGTCAGCCCCAGCATTTT. Amino acid sequence: CASSVAGENSQPQHF.